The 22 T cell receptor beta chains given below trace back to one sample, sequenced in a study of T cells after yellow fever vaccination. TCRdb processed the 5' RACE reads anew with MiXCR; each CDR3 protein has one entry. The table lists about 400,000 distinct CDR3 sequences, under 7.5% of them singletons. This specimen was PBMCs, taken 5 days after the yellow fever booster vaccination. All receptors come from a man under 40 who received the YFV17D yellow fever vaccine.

The CDR3 DNA sequence: TGTGCCTCCAAGGGGGCAACCGTGGAGACTAGCGGGCACCCCTTGGCCTACAATGAGCAGTTCTTC. The encoded protein is CASKGATVETSGHPLAYNEQFF. The rearrangement uses TRBV6-2 or TRBV6-3 and TRBJ2-1, with TRBD2 matching 10 bases. Germline CDR1 MNHEY, CDR2 SVGEGT. The CDR3 is 22 residues long. V was clipped by 11 bases and J by 2 bases; unmatched bases: 30.

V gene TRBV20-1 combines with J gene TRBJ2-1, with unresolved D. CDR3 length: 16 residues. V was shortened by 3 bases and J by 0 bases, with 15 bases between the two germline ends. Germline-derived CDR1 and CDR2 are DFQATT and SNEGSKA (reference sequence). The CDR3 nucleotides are TGCAGTGCTAGGGTCGTTTTGGCGGTCTCCTACAATGAGCAGTTCTTC. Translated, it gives CSARVVLAVSYNEQFF.

DNA for the CDR3: TGTGCCAGCCAGGACAGGGGTTCTTTAGCTTTCTTT. Its protein is CASQDRGSLAFF. The chain is built from TRBV19 and TRBJ1-1; 9 bases line up with TRBD1. V shed 9 bases, J shed 10 bases, and the junction held 9 bases outside the gene matches. CDR1 and CDR2 (germline): LNHDA, SQIVND (reference sequence). The CDR3 contains 12 residues. Looking up the rest from reference TRBV19 and TRBJ1-1 gives the full variable domain: DGGITQSPKYLFRKEGQNVTLSCEQNLNHDAMYWYRQDPGQGLRLIYYSQIVNDFQKGDIAEGYSVSREKKESFPLTVTSAQKNPTAFYLCASQDRGSLAFFGQGTRLTVV.

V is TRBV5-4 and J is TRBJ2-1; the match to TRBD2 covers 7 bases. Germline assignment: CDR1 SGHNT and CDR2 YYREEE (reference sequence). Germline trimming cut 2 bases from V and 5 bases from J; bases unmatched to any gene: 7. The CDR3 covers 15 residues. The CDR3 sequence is CASSLSAGLDNEQFF. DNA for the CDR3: TGTGCCAGCAGCTTATCAGCGGGATTAGACAATGAGCAGTTCTTC.

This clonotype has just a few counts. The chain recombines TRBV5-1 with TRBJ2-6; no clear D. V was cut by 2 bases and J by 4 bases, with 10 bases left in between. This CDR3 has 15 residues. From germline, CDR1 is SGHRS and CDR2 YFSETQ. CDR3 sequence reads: CASSLTATGANVLTF. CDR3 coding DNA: TGCGCCAGCAGCTTAACAGCCACGGGGGCCAACGTCCTGACTTTC.

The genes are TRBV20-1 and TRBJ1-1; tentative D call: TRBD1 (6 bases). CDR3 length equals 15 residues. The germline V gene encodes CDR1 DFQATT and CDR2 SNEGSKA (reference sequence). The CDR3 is CWARAPGGGNTEAFF. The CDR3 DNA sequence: TGCTGGGCCCGGGCTCCCGGAGGGGGGAACACTGAAGCTTTCTTT.

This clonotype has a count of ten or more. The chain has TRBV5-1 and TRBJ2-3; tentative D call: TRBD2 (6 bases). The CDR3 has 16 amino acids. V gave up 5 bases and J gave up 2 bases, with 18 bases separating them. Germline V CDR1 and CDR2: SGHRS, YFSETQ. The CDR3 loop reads CASSPAIAVNTDTQYF. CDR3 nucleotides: TGCGCCAGCAGTCCAGCAATAGCGGTTAACACAGATACGCAGTATTTT.

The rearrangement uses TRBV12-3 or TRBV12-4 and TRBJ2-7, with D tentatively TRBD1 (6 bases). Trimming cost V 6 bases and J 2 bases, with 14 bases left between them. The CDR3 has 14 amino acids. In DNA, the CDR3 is TGTGCCAGCAGCCAGGGGCGGGCAACCTACGAGCAGTACTTC. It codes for CASSQGRATYEQYF.

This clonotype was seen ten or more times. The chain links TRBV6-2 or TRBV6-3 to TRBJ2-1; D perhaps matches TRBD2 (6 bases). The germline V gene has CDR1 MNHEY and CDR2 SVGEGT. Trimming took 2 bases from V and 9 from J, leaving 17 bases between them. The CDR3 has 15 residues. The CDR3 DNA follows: TGTGCCAGCAGTTACAGAGGGGTGGAGGGAAGTGAGCAGTTCTTC. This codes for CASSYRGVEGSEQFF.

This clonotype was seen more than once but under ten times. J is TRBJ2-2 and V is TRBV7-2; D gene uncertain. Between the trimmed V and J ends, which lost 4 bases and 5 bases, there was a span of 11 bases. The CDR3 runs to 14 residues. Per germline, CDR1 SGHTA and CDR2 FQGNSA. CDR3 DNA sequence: TGTGCCAGCAGCTATAGAGCACAGACCGGGGAGCTGTTTTTT. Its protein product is CASSYRAQTGELFF.

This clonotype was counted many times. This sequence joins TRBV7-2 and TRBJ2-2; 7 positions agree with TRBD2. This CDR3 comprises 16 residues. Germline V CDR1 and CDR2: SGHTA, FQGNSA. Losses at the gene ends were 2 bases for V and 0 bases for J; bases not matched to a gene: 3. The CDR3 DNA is TGTGCCAGCAGCTTAACGCTAGCGGCGAACACCGGGGAGCTGTTTTTT. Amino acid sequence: CASSLTLAANTGELFF. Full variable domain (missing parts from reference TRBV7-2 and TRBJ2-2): GAGVSQSPSNKVTEKGKDVELRCDPISGHTALYWYRQSLGQGLEFLIYFQGNSAPDKSGLPSDRFSAERTGGSVSTLTIQRTQQEDSAVYLCASSLTLAANTGELFFGEGSRLTVL.

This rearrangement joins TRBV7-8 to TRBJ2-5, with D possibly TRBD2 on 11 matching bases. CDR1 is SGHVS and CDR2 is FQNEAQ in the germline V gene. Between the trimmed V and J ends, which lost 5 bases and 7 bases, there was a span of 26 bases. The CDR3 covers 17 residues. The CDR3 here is CASSQSPTSGDRGTQYF. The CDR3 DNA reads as TGTGCCAGCAGCCAAAGCCCGACTAGCGGGGACAGGGGGACCCAGTACTTC.

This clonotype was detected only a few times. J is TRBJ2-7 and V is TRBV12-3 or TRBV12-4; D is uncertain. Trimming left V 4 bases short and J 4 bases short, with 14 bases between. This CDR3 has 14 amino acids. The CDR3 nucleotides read TGTGCCAGCAGTTCGGCTCGGGTGGGTTACGAGCAGTACTTC. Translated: CASSSARVGYEQYF.

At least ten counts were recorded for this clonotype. CDR3 coding DNA: TGCAGCGTTACGGGACGCCTAAGCGGTGAGCAGTTCTTC. It codes for CSVTGRLSGEQFF. V usage is TRBV29-1 and J usage is TRBJ2-1, with D perhaps given as TRBD1 or TRBD2 (5 bases each). This CDR3 has 13 amino acids. Germline V gene lookup returns CDR1 SQVTM and CDR2 ANQGSEA. V was clipped by 5 bases and J by 9 bases, with 17 bases between them.

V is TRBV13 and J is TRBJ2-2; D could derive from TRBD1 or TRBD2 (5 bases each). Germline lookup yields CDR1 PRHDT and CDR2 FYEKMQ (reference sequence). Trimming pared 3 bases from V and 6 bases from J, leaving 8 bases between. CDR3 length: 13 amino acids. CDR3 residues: CASSFGTSGELFF. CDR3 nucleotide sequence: TGTGCCAGCAGCTTTGGGACGTCCGGGGAGCTGTTTTTT.

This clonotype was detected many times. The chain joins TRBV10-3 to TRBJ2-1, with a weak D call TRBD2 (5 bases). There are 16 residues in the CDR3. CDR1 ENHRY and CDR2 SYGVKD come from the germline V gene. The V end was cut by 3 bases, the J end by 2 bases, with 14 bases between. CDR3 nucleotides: TGTGCCATCAGTGACCCCGCTAGCCTTCCCTACAATGAGCAGTTCTTC. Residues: CAISDPASLPYNEQFF.

The CDR3 region is CASSQDQLATGELFF. CDR3 DNA: TGTGCCAGCAGCCAAGATCAACTAGCCACTGGGGAGCTGTTTTTT. The rearrangement links TRBV4-2 to TRBJ2-2, with D possibly matching TRBD2 (6 bases). The length of the CDR3 is 15 residues. The germline V and J ends were trimmed by 0 bases and 8 bases, with 13 bases remaining between them. CDR1 is LGHNA, CDR2 YNFKEQ, per germline.

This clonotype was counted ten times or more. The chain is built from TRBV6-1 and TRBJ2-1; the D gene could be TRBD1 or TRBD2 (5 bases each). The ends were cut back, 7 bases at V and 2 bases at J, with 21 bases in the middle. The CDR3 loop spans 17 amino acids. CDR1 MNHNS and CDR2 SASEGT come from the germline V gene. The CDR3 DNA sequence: TGTGCCAGCATCACCCCTGTCGGGACGCCTCCCTACAATGAGCAGTTCTTC. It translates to CASITPVGTPPYNEQFF.

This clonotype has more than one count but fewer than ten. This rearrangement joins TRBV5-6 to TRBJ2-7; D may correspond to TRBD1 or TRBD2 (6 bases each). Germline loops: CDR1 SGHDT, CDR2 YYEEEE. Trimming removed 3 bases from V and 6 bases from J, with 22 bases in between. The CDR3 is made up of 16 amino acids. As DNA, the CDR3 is TGTGCCAGCAGCTACGTTCAGGGGTGGAGGGGGAGCGAGCAGTACTTC. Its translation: CASSYVQGWRGSEQYF.

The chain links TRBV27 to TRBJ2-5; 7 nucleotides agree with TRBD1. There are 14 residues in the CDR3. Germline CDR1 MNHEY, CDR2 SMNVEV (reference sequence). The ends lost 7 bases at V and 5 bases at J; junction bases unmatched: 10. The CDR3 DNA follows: TGTGCCAGCACTTCTGAGGGGGCCAGGGAGACCCAGTACTTC. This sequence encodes CASTSEGARETQYF.

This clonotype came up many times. CDR3 nucleotide sequence: TGCGCCAGCAGCACCGAAGGCAGCAGGGGTAACGAGCAGTACTTC. Translating it yields CASSTEGSRGNEQYF. This chain connects TRBV5-1 to TRBJ2-7; a possible D gene is TRBD1 (6 bases). CDR1 is SGHRS, CDR2 YFSETQ, per germline. V lost 4 bases, J lost 5 bases, and 19 bases lay in between. This CDR3 contains 15 residues.

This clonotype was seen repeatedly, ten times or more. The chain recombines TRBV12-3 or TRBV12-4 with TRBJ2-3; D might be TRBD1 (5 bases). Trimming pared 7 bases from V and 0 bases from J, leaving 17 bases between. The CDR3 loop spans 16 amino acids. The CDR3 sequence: CASTPTVLASTDTQYF. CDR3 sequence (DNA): TGTGCCAGCACCCCGACAGTGTTAGCTAGCACAGATACGCAGTATTTT.